The 30 T cell receptor beta chains presented below share a single source sample, sequenced in a study of blood T cell repertoires in COVID-19. Sequencing used immunoSEQ multiplex PCR; TCRdb keeps in-frame clones, though not all of them. Of about 300,000 clones listed, about nine tenths were seen once; the top ten hold 5.5% to 8%. Sequencing input: peripheral blood. The receptors were sampled from a young woman who had recovered from COVID-19.

This clone was observed a single time. V and J are TRBV7-2 and TRBJ2-5; the match to TRBD1 covers 8 bases. Losses at the gene ends were 6 bases for V and 2 bases for J; bases not matched to a gene: 11. CDR1 SGHTA and CDR2 FQGNSA come from the germline V gene. This CDR3 has 16 amino acids. CDR3 loop: CASRSQGGWSQETQYF. DNA for the CDR3: TGTGCCAGCAGGTCACAGGGGGGTTGGAGTCAAGAGACCCAGTACTTC.

This clone was seen once. The chain couples TRBV5-1 to TRBJ1-2; weak D call: TRBD1 (6 bases). The CDR3 covers 19 residues. Germline V CDR1 and CDR2: SGHRS, YFSETQ. The V and J ends lost 1 base and 0 bases respectively, with 22 bases between them. CDR3: CASSLPRSGEMRANYGYTF. In nucleotides, the CDR3 is TGCGCCAGCAGCTTGCCGCGATCAGGGGAAATGAGAGCTAACTATGGCTACACCTTC.

The chain carries TRBV19 and TRBJ1-2; 7 positions match TRBD1. Trimming took 9 bases from V and 8 from J; bases not matched to a gene: 9. CDR3 length: 12 residues. Germline V lookup: CDR1 LNHDA, CDR2 SQIVND (reference sequence). The CDR3 protein is CASSDRENGYTF. CDR3 DNA sequence: TGTGCCAGCTCTGACAGGGAGAACGGCTACACCTTC.

This sequence joins TRBV4-1 and TRBJ2-1, with D tentatively TRBD2 (6 bases). Per the germline V gene, CDR1 is MGHRA and CDR2 is YSYEKL. Trimming removed 0 bases at V and 3 bases at J, with 15 bases between. The length of the CDR3 is 17 residues. Here the CDR3 reads CASSQERRRGGYNEQFF. CDR3 DNA sequence: TGCGCCAGCAGCCAAGAGCGAAGGCGGGGTGGCTACAATGAGCAGTTCTTC.

This chain uses TRBV7-2 with TRBJ1-6; maybe TRBD1 (6 bases). Trimming left V 5 bases short and J 5 bases short, with 13 bases between. Per the germline V gene, CDR1 is SGHTA and CDR2 is FQGNSA. The CDR3 sequence is 15 residues long. The DNA for the CDR3 is TGTGCCAGCAGCCCCCGACACAGGGATAATTCACCCCTCCACTTT. It is translated as CASSPRHRDNSPLHF.

This rearrangement joins TRBV4-2 to TRBJ1-4; possibly TRBD1 for D (6 bases). Between the trimmed V and J ends, which lost 4 bases and 0 bases, there was a span of 21 bases. The CDR3 runs 19 residues. Germline V gene sequence: CDR1 LGHNA, CDR2 YNFKEQ. CDR3 amino acids: CASSPTKILRQATNEKLFF. CDR3 nucleotides: TGTGCCAGCAGCCCTACGAAAATTTTAAGACAGGCAACTAATGAAAAACTGTTTTTT.

The genes are TRBV4-2 and TRBJ1-2; D not certain. V was cut by 0 bases and J by 1 base, with 6 bases left in between. Germline CDR1 reads LGHNA; CDR2 reads YNFKEQ. There are 14 residues in the CDR3. The CDR3 here is CASSQDSGNYGYTF. The CDR3 nucleotides are TGTGCCAGCAGCCAAGATAGTGGTAACTATGGCTACACCTTC.

This chain uses TRBV2 with TRBJ1-2, with 8 bases identical to TRBD1. V shed 7 bases, J shed 6 bases, and the junction held 7 bases outside the gene matches. The CDR3 is made up of 13 amino acids. The germline V gene encodes CDR1 SNHLY and CDR2 FYNNEI. CDR3 in amino acids: CASTKDRVDGYTF. The CDR3 DNA is TGTGCCAGCACCAAGGACAGGGTGGATGGCTACACCTTC. Full variable domain (remainder filled in from reference TRBV2 and TRBJ1-2): EPEVTQTPSHQVTQMGQEVILRCVPISNHLYFYWYRQILGQKVEFLVSFYNNEISEKSEIFDDQFSVERPDGSNFTLKIRSTKLEDSAMYFCASTKDRVDGYTFGSGTRLTVV.

Only a few counts were recorded for this clone. The chain links TRBV4-3 to TRBJ2-7; TRBD1 aligns across 7 bases. The CDR3 length is 15 residues. Germline CDR1 is LGHNA and CDR2 is YSLEER. The V gene end was trimmed by 4 bases and the J gene end by 5 bases; junction bases not matched to a gene: 11. The chain's CDR3 is CASSPSLRGQDEQYF. The CDR3 DNA is TGCGCCAGCAGCCCCAGTTTAAGGGGGCAGGACGAGCAGTACTTC.

The V gene is TRBV5-5, the J gene TRBJ2-5; 7 bases are a match to TRBD1. V shed 3 bases, J shed 4 bases, and the junction held 3 bases outside the gene matches. CDR1 and CDR2 (germline): SGHKS, YYEKEE (reference sequence). This CDR3 has 13 residues. The CDR3 protein is CASSSGQIETQYF. The CDR3 DNA follows: TGTGCCAGCAGCTCGGGACAGATAGAGACCCAGTACTTC.

The chain is built from TRBV6-2 or TRBV6-3 and TRBJ2-7; TRBD1 agrees at 8 bases. Per germline, CDR1 MNHEY and CDR2 SVGEGT. J was trimmed by 5 bases and V by 0 bases; bases with no gene match: 3. CDR3 length: 14 residues. For the CDR3, the DNA is TGTGCCAGCAGTTACTCGGACAGGGTAAACGAGCAGTACTTC. The encoded protein is CASSYSDRVNEQYF.

This clone turned up a few times. This chain connects TRBV6-1 to TRBJ1-2; no clear D. The CDR3 totals 12 residues. The V gene lost 1 base and the J gene lost 4 bases, with 4 bases spanning the gap. Per the germline V gene, CDR1 is MNHNS and CDR2 is SASEGT. The CDR3 loop reads CASSEVGYGYTF. The CDR3 nucleotides are TGTGCCAGCAGTGAAGTCGGCTATGGCTACACCTTC.

The V and J genes are TRBV6-5 and TRBJ2-7; D is perhaps TRBD1 (6 bases). Per the germline V gene, CDR1 is MNHEY and CDR2 is SVGAGI. The length of the CDR3 is 14 residues. The V end was cut by 7 bases, the J end by 7 bases, with 20 bases between. CDR3 bases: TGTGCCAGCAACCCCGGGACAACTCCCCTGGAGCAGTACTTC. Amino acids: CASNPGTTPLEQYF.

The sample holds one count of this clone. The V call is TRBV30, the J call TRBJ2-1; possible D gene TRBD1, 6 bases. Trimming removed 4 bases from V and 5 bases from J, with 18 bases in between. Germline assignment: CDR1 GTSNPN and CDR2 SVGIG (reference sequence). The CDR3 is made up of 15 amino acids. The CDR3 loop reads CAWNSLGGLDNEQFF. DNA of the CDR3: TGTGCCTGGAACTCCCTAGGGGGATTGGACAATGAGCAGTTCTTC.

The chain has TRBV5-1 and TRBJ2-7; 7 bases map to TRBD2. The CDR3 has 16 amino acids. The V and J ends lost 4 bases and 1 base, in that order; junction bases with no gene match: 11. CDR1 and CDR2 (germline): SGHRS, YFSETQ. As DNA, the CDR3 is TGCGCCAGCAGCCCACCCCCGGGGGAGGGTTCCTACGAGCAGTACTTC. Amino acid sequence: CASSPPPGEGSYEQYF.

The genes are TRBV5-8 and TRBJ1-4; 8 positions match TRBD1. V trimming: 0 bases; J trimming: 1 base; junction bases outside the gene matches: 11. The germline V gene has CDR1 SGHTS and CDR2 YDEGEE. CDR3 length equals 19 residues. CDR3 protein: CASSLAPGQGLGTNEKLFF. Written as DNA, the CDR3 is TGTGCCAGCAGCTTGGCCCCCGGACAGGGACTCGGAACTAATGAAAAACTGTTTTTT.

V gene TRBV12-3 or TRBV12-4 combines with J gene TRBJ1-5; TRBD1 matches at 7 bases. The CDR3 length is 12 residues. The V and J ends lost 7 bases and 6 bases, in that order; junction bases with no gene match: 3. The CDR3 coding sequence is TGTGCCAGCAACAGGGGAACTCAGCCCCAGCATTTT. Translation: CASNRGTQPQHF.

The chain couples TRBV4-3 to TRBJ1-5; D remains unclear. The CDR3 has 15 amino acids. Germline CDR1 and CDR2: LGHNA and YSLEER. Trimming took off 1 base at V and 0 bases at J, with 7 bases between the two ends. CDR3 sequence (DNA): TGCGCCAGCAGCCAAGTCGTAAATAGCAATCAGCCCCAGCATTTT. It codes for CASSQVVNSNQPQHF.

This chain uses TRBV6-5 with TRBJ1-1; TRBD1 agrees at 7 bases. Germline loops: CDR1 MNHEY, CDR2 SVGAGI. The CDR3 totals 13 residues. With V trimmed by 6 bases and J by 5 bases, 6 bases remained unmatched. CDR3 sequence (DNA): TGTGCCAGCAGAGCGTCGGACAGGACTGAAGCTTTCTTT. Protein sequence: CASRASDRTEAFF.

This clone was counted only a few times. The V gene is TRBV7-9, the J gene TRBJ2-1, with 8 bases identical to TRBD1. CDR1 is SEHNR and CDR2 is FQNEAQ in the germline V gene (reference sequence). The CDR3 is 15 residues long. J was trimmed by 0 bases and V by 6 bases; bases with no gene match: 4. CDR3 in amino acids: CASSQTGGSYNEQFF. The CDR3 bases are TGTGCCAGCAGTCAAACAGGGGGCTCCTACAATGAGCAGTTCTTC.

This chain connects TRBV6-1 to TRBJ1-4; D is unclear. There are 15 residues in the CDR3. Per germline, CDR1 MNHNS and CDR2 SASEGT. The V end lost 7 bases, the J end lost 7 bases, and 19 bases lay between the germline ends. Here the CDR3 DNA reads TGTGCCAGCACCCTCCTCGGAGGAGGGCGTGAAAAACTGTTTTTT. It is translated as CASTLLGGGREKLFF.

The sample holds many counts of this clone. The V call is TRBV7-8, the J call TRBJ2-7, with TRBD1 identical over 9 bases. The CDR3 consists of 16 residues. Germline lookup yields CDR1 SGHVS and CDR2 FQNEAQ. The V gene end was trimmed by 5 bases and the J gene end by 5 bases; junction bases not matched to a gene: 13. CDR3 bases: TGTGCCAGCAGCCACCCGGGACAGGGATACGCGAACGAGCAGTACTTC. The encoded protein is CASSHPGQGYANEQYF.

This chain uses TRBV6-1 with TRBJ1-2; no firm D call. This CDR3 has 14 residues. V lost 3 bases and J 4 bases, leaving 12 bases between the germline ends. Germline-derived CDR1 and CDR2 are MNHNS and SASEGT. The CDR3 DNA follows: TGTGCCAGCAGTGAGACTAGGAGGACCTATGGCTACACCTTC. Its translation: CASSETRRTYGYTF.

The chain carries TRBV5-4 and TRBJ2-7; TRBD1 is a possible D gene (5 bases). The CDR3 has 13 amino acids. The germline V and J ends were trimmed by 3 bases and 4 bases, with 11 bases remaining between them. Per germline, CDR1 SGHNT and CDR2 YYREEE (reference sequence). The CDR3 sequence is CASSSQGPYEQYF. The CDR3 bases are TGTGCCAGCAGCTCCCAGGGCCCTTACGAGCAGTACTTC.

This chain connects TRBV2 to TRBJ1-4; D unclear. This CDR3 is built from 11 residues. The germline CDR1 and CDR2 sequences are SNHLY and FYNNEI. V dropped 6 bases and J dropped 8 bases, with 7 bases sitting between them. CDR3 region: CASRRQEKLFF. The CDR3 DNA reads TGTGCCAGCAGGAGGCAGGAAAAACTGTTTTTT.

V gene TRBV18 combines with J gene TRBJ1-1; D is unclear. This CDR3 contains 16 residues. Germline-derived CDR1 and CDR2 are KGHSH and LQKENI. V was pared by 3 bases and J by 4 bases, with 18 bases between. In DNA form, the CDR3 reads TGTGCCAGCTCACCGGTAGGAGGTCGCTCGAGCACTGAAGCTTTCTTT. It yields the protein CASSPVGGRSSTEAFF.

V usage is TRBV28 and J usage is TRBJ2-7; D perhaps matches TRBD2 (5 bases). From germline, CDR1 is MDHEN and CDR2 SYDVKM. V lost 5 bases to trimming and J lost 7 bases, with 15 bases between them. The CDR3 has 13 amino acids. CDR3 nucleotides: TGTGCCAGCAGTCCGTCGGGGAGTGGAGAGCAGTACTTC. Amino acid sequence: CASSPSGSGEQYF.

The rearrangement uses TRBV12-3 or TRBV12-4 and TRBJ1-1; 9 nucleotides line up with TRBD1. V was pared by 6 bases and J by 11 bases, with 10 bases of the junction left unmatched. The length of the CDR3 is 13 residues. This CDR3 is CASSISLQGAAFF. CDR3 DNA sequence: TGTGCCAGCAGCATCTCATTACAGGGGGCGGCTTTCTTT.

The chain combines TRBV28 with TRBJ2-4, with TRBD1 matching over 9 bases. Germline loops: CDR1 MDHEN, CDR2 SYDVKM. The CDR3 loop spans 15 amino acids. Trimming cost V 6 bases and J 3 bases; bases outside gene matches: 6. DNA of the CDR3: TGTGCCAGCAGCCCCCGGGACAGGGACAAAAACATTCAGTACTTC. As protein: CASSPRDRDKNIQYF.

The rearrangement links TRBV7-2 to TRBJ1-3, with 7 bases matching TRBD1. The V segment lost 5 bases and the J segment 2 bases; nucleotides outside the gene matches: 6. The CDR3 is 15 amino acids. Germline lookup yields CDR1 SGHTA and CDR2 FQGNSA. In nucleotides, the CDR3 is TGTGCCAGCAGCCCCTCAGGACAGGCTGGAAACACCATATATTTT. Translating it yields CASSPSGQAGNTIYF.